The T cell receptor beta chain under discussion was sequenced for a study of T cell responses to AZD1222 COVID-19 vaccine. Whole-study results and caveats: The donor cohort was predominantly white British with a female majority, and clonal diversity may have been underestimated. Repertoires were collected only later (after the peak T cell response had occurred).

This table comes from immunoSEQ multiplex PCR, and its TCRdb copy is limited to in-frame clones, with some not included. The sample has roughly 70,000 clones; 83% are singletons. A note on this clone: The antigen is unknown. The junction does not match germline at one end; this may be a read error.

The germline CDR1 and CDR2 sequences are KGHSH and LQKENI. CDR3 size: 13 residues. The TCR sequence derives from an adult who received the AZD1222 COVID-19 vaccine. Here the sequenced sample was peripheral blood, taken 28 days after the second AZD1222 dose. The V and J genes are TRBV18 and TRBJ1-2, with D unclear. The CDR3, as DNA: TGTGCCAACTCACCGATGGGGAGCTATGGCTACACCTTC. Its translation is CANSPMGSYGYTF.